This T cell receptor (beta chain) was recorded in a study of T cells in Graves' hyperthyroidism and ophthalmopathy. Study information: Blood from the periphery was taken at initial diagnosis, before any treatment.

TCR beta CDR3 regions were amplified from RNA. The study used the HTBI primer set for a first-round RT-PCR of the TCR CDR3. TCRdb processed the multiplex PCR reads anew with MiXCR; each CDR3 protein has one entry. Among about 420,000 distinct CDR3 sequences listed, about a sixth were seen once. CDR1 and CDR2 from the germline V gene are SGHRS and YFSETQ. The CDR3 totals 13 residues. The trim removed 5 bases at V and 4 bases at J, leaving 4 bases unmatched. The table lists this clonotype with many counts. Its antigen is still unknown. Lactation, pregnancy, other autoimmune disease or uncontrolled infection led to exclusion of patients. The study, taken as a whole, reports: Clonotypes that were expanded in thyroid above 0.001 mostly appeared in blood too.

Sequencing was done on a sample of blood. The chain carries TRBV5-1 and TRBJ2-7, with TRBD2 matching 9 bases. This TCR derives from a woman younger than 35 with Graves' hyperthyroidism. CDR3 amino acids: CASRDSGGYEQYF. CDR3 DNA: TGCGCCAGCAGGGATAGCGGGGGTTACGAGCAGTACTTC. Full variable domain (rest looked up from reference TRBV5-1 and TRBJ2-7): KAGVTQTPRYLIKTRGQQVTLSCSPISGHRSVSWYQQTPGQGLQFLFEYFSETQRNKGNFPGRFSGRQFSNSRSEMNVSTLELGDSALYLCASRDSGGYEQYFGPGTRLTVT.